A selection of T cell receptor beta chains follows, all from one sample in a study of tumor-infiltrating lymphocytes in primary liver carcinoma. Using its own MiXCR run on the multiplex PCR reads, TCRdb lists one record per CDR3 protein. This sample carries about 310,000 distinct CDR3 sequences, around 50% of them seen once, and the ten largest clones take 17%. The source material was peripheral blood. These receptors were collected from a woman younger than 45 with primary liver carcinoma and hepatitis B virus infection. Both conserved end residues are part of each CDR3. D genes are given only for firm matches. Size is omitted from some rows. Given values are once, few, many or a class for expanded clones.

abundance: NA
v_gene: TRBV6-5
j_gene: TRBJ2-7
d_gene: NA
CDR3nt: TGTACCAGCAGTTACAAGGACATCAGCTCCTACAAGCAGTACTTC
CDR3aa: CTSSYKDISSYKQYF

abundance: NA
v_gene: TRBV28
j_gene: TRBJ2-7
d_gene: NA
CDR3nt: TGTGCCAGCAGCCGGACTTTCCTAGAGCAGTACTTC
CDR3aa: CASSRTFLEQYF

abundance: NA
v_gene: TRBV5-4
j_gene: TRBJ2-7
d_gene: TRBD1
CDR3nt: TGTGCCAGCAGCTCGTTCGCGGGACAGGGGTACGAGCAGTACTTC
CDR3aa: CASSSFAGQGYEQYF

abundance: NA
v_gene: TRBV28
j_gene: TRBJ2-7
d_gene: NA
CDR3nt: TGTGCCACCAGCAGGTACTTCCCCTACGAGCAGTACTTC
CDR3aa: CATSRYFPYEQYF

abundance: few
v_gene: TRBV12-3/TRBV12-4
j_gene: TRBJ2-7
d_gene: TRBD2
CDR3nt: TGTGCCAGCAGTTTTTGGTCTAGCGGGCAAGGTGCTTTCGAGCAGTACTTC
CDR3aa: CASSFWSSGQGAFEQYF

abundance: NA
v_gene: TRBV6-6
j_gene: TRBJ2-1
d_gene: TRBD2
CDR3nt: TGTGCCAGCAGCTATACAACTAGCGGGAGGGCCAAGGAGCAGTTCTTC
CDR3aa: CASSYTTSGRAKEQFF

abundance: NA
v_gene: TRBV12-3/TRBV12-4
j_gene: TRBJ2-2
d_gene: TRBD1
CDR3nt: TGTGCCGACAGTAGGGGACAGAGCACCGGGGAGCTGTTTTTT
CDR3aa: CADSRGQSTGELFF

abundance: NA
v_gene: TRBV11-2
j_gene: TRBJ1-5
d_gene: NA
CDR3nt: TGTGCCAGCAGCCCTGGGTCGGGACAAAATCAGCCCCAACATTTT
CDR3aa: CASSPGSGQNQPQHF

abundance: many
v_gene: TRBV6-5
j_gene: TRBJ2-1
d_gene: TRBD2
CDR3nt: TGTGCCAGCAGTTCGAGACTAGCGGGAGGGCTCAATGAGCAGTTCTTC
CDR3aa: CASSSRLAGGLNEQFF

abundance: NA
v_gene: TRBV30
j_gene: TRBJ2-1
d_gene: TRBD1
CDR3nt: TGTGCCTGGAGGAAACAGGGGTCCGACTCCTACAATGAGCAGTTCTTC
CDR3aa: CAWRKQGSDSYNEQFF

abundance: NA
v_gene: TRBV12-3/TRBV12-4
j_gene: TRBJ1-2
d_gene: NA
CDR3nt: TGTGCCAGCAGACCTCAGGGACATCTTAACTATGGCTACACCTTC
CDR3aa: CASRPQGHLNYGYTF

abundance: NA
v_gene: TRBV4-2
j_gene: TRBJ2-1
d_gene: TRBD2
CDR3nt: TGTGCCAGCAGCCAAGGACTAGCGGGAGGACTCAATTACAATGAGCAGCTCTTC
CDR3aa: CASSQGLAGGLNYNEQLF

abundance: NA
v_gene: TRBV4-1
j_gene: TRBJ1-4
d_gene: NA
CDR3nt: TGCGCCAGCAGCCAAAGCTCAACTAATGAAAAACTGTTTTTT
CDR3aa: CASSQSSTNEKLFF

abundance: NA
v_gene: TRBV7-9
j_gene: TRBJ1-1
d_gene: NA
CDR3nt: TGTGCCAGCAGCGATGACGGGACACCTACTGAAGCTTTCTTT
CDR3aa: CASSDDGTPTEAFF

abundance: NA
v_gene: TRBV11-2
j_gene: TRBJ1-5
d_gene: NA
CDR3nt: TGTGCCAGCGGCTTAGGAGGAGGGGAACAGTCCCAGCATTTT
CDR3aa: CASGLGGGEQSQHF

abundance: once
v_gene: TRBV11-2
j_gene: TRBJ2-7
d_gene: TRBD1
CDR3nt: TGTGCCAGCAGCTTGCTAGGGGGCTATATCTACGAGCAGTACTTC
CDR3aa: CASSLLGGYIYEQYF

abundance: many
v_gene: TRBV4-2
j_gene: TRBJ2-1
d_gene: TRBD1
CDR3nt: TGTGCCAGCAGCCGAGGACAGGGAAGCGTCGATGAGCAGTTCTTC
CDR3aa: CASSRGQGSVDEQFF

abundance: many
v_gene: TRBV29-1
j_gene: TRBJ2-1
d_gene: TRBD2
CDR3nt: TGCAGCGTTCCTGTGAACCCATTGCGTCACCTAGCGGGGCCAGAGCAGTTCTTC
CDR3aa: CSVPVNPLRHLAGPEQFF

abundance: NA
v_gene: TRBV6-5
j_gene: TRBJ1-1
d_gene: NA
CDR3nt: TGTACCAACAGCAACACCGGGACGGTTGAAGCTTTCTTT
CDR3aa: CTNSNTGTVEAFF

abundance: NA
v_gene: TRBV29-1
j_gene: TRBJ1-2
d_gene: NA
CDR3nt: TGCAGCGTTGACAGGGGACGCTATGGCTACACCTTC
CDR3aa: CSVDRGRYGYTF